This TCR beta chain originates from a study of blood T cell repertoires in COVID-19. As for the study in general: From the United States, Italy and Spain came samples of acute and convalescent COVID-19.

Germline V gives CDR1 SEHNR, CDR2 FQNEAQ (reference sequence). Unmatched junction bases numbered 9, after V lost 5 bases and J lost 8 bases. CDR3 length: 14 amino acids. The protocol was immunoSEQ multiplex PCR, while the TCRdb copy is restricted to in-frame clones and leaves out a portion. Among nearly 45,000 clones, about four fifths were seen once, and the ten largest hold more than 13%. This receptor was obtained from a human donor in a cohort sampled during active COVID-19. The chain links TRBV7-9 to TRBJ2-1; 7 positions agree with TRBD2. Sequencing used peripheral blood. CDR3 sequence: CASSPRTSGDEQFF. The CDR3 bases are TGTGCCAGCAGCCCCCGGACTAGTGGCGATGAGCAGTTCTTC.